This T cell receptor (beta chain) was observed in a study of vaccination and CD4 T cells after COVID-19. Turning to the study itself: Median time from second vaccine dose to sampling was about 70 days (14 to 241).

With regard to this clonotype: Its antigen is undetermined.

Cultured CD4+ T cell DNA was sequenced using the Oncomine TCR Beta short-read assay. MiXCR, run by TCRdb on the PCR reads, gives a single entry per CDR3 protein. Of about 20,000 distinct CDR3 sequences in the sample, approximately 50% are singletons; the top ten hold roughly 15%. Germline CDR1 and CDR2: LNHDA and SQIVND (reference sequence). The CDR3 totals 14 residues. V lost 2 bases and J lost 1, with 6 bases in between. Treatment defined: approximately nine-day PBMC culture with coronavirus spike peptide pools or control peptides (ViraFEST assay). March to December 2020 was the span of positive PCR dates, which predated US Alpha, Beta and Delta variants. Peptide pools at roughly 10 ug/ml and IL-2 at around 10 IU/ml were added to cultures of a few million PBMCs per well.

The sequenced sample consisted of CD4+ T cells from blood, cultured in vitro. The source is a human donor who had recovered from COVID-19. The chain joins TRBV19 to TRBJ1-5; D is undetermined. In nucleotides, the CDR3 is TGTGCCAGTAGTATATCAAACAGCAATCAGCCCCAGCATTTT. Encoded protein: CASSISNSNQPQHF.